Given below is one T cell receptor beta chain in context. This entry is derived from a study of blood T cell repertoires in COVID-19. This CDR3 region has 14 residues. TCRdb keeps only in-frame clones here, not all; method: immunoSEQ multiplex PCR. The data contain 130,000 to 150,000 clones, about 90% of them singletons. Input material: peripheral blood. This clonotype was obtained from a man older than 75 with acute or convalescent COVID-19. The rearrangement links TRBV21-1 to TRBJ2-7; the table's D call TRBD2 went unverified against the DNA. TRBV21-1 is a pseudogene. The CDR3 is CASSELDFSYEQYF. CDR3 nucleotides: TGTGCCAGCAGCGAATTGGACTTCTCCTACGAGCAGTACTTC.